This is a list of T cell receptor beta chains from one sample in a study of blood T cell repertoires in COVID-19. Libraries were prepared by immunoSEQ multiplex PCR; TCRdb keeps only in-frame clonotypes and omits some of them. The repertoire includes about 170,000 clones, about 80% of them detected once, and 9.5% to 15% sits in the top ten. Specimen: PBMCs or T cells enriched from blood (not recorded which). The receptors here all came from a man in his forties or fifties who had recovered from COVID-19. Each CDR3 is given without its conserved first and last residue.

V,J,CDR3
TRBV15,TRBJ2-2,ATSPGPGELF
TRBV5-4,TRBJ2-3,ASSVQGTDTQY
TRBV10-3,TRBJ1-2,AISTTGPGNYGYT
TRBV30,TRBJ2-1,AWSVRQGVSNEQF
TRBV3-1/TRBV3-2,TRBJ2-7,ASMGWGGSSYEQY
TRBV7-2,TRBJ2-5,ASSPGLAGSWETQY
TRBV12-3/TRBV12-4,TRBJ1-5,ASSSRYQPQH
TRBV7-2,TRBJ2-7,ASSLERGSYEQY
TRBV18,TRBJ1-3,ASSPAGQAAETIY
TRBV11-2,TRBJ2-7,ASSLQGVSSYEQY
TRBV7-9,TRBJ2-1,ASRKKLNRGGGDNEQF
TRBV5-4,TRBJ2-2,ASSPRGLTGELF
TRBV15,TRBJ1-4,ATSGRDKSNEKLF
TRBV7-2,TRBJ1-5,ASSLDGQPQH
TRBV9,TRBJ2-7,ASSVNTGGNEQY
TRBV4-1,TRBJ2-3,ASSQDIVNRGVNTDTQY
TRBV19,TRBJ2-2,ATNIGLSTGELF
TRBV5-1,TRBJ2-4,ASSLEGLAGGLAKNIQY
TRBV7-2,TRBJ2-7,ASSSLTGIDEQY
TRBV14,TRBJ2-3,ASSPLTSGGPDTQY
TRBV9,TRBJ2-1,ASSFSGGDYNEQF
TRBV3-1/TRBV3-2,TRBJ2-5,ASSQDRRDRGSRETQY
TRBV2,TRBJ1-5,AGTLQGSNQPQH
TRBV19,TRBJ1-5,ASSIETGSLYGNQPQH
TRBV5-1,TRBJ2-5,ASSLAGLGETQY
TRBV19,TRBJ1-4,ASSSRTAPNEKLF
TRBV7-9,TRBJ2-2,ASSSLTSGGSNTGELF
TRBV4-1,TRBJ2-3,ASSQDQGLGSTDTQY
TRBV29-1,TRBJ2-1,SVGVHGEQF
TRBV3-1/TRBV3-2,TRBJ1-2,ASSHQDIYYGYT